The clone carrying this T cell receptor beta chain appeared many times. Its antigen remains unknown. Amplification of TCR beta CDR3 regions used RNA as the template. TCR CDR3 underwent first-round RT-PCR with the HTBI primer set. TCRdb fed the multiplex PCR reads into MiXCR, producing one record per CDR3 protein. The sample records a few hundred thousand distinct CDR3 sequences, roughly 50% being singletons. Patients were excluded because of uncontrolled infection, other autoimmune disease, pregnancy or lactation. Diagnostic decisions used clinical symptoms, serum thyroxine and TRAb, thyroid ultrasound and orbital computed tomography. The V and J ends lost 6 bases and 2 bases respectively, with 11 bases between them. The CDR3 length is 14 residues. These data are taken from a study of T cells in Graves' hyperthyroidism and ophthalmopathy. Whole-study results and caveats: In simple terms, a model built on 13 V-J features told ophthalmopathy apart from stable hyperthyroidism. Ophthalmopathy got predicted by the model a median about six months before its onset.

The sequenced sample consisted of peripheral blood or thyroid tissue (not recorded which). The rearrangement uses TRBV12-3 or TRBV12-4 and TRBJ1-5; D perhaps matches TRBD1 (5 bases). The TCR originated in an adult woman with Graves' disease, either hyperthyroidism or ophthalmopathy (not recorded which). The CDR3, as DNA: TGTGCCAGCAGCCTTACAGGACGCAATCAGCCCCAGCATTTT. Amino acids: CASSLTGRNQPQHF.